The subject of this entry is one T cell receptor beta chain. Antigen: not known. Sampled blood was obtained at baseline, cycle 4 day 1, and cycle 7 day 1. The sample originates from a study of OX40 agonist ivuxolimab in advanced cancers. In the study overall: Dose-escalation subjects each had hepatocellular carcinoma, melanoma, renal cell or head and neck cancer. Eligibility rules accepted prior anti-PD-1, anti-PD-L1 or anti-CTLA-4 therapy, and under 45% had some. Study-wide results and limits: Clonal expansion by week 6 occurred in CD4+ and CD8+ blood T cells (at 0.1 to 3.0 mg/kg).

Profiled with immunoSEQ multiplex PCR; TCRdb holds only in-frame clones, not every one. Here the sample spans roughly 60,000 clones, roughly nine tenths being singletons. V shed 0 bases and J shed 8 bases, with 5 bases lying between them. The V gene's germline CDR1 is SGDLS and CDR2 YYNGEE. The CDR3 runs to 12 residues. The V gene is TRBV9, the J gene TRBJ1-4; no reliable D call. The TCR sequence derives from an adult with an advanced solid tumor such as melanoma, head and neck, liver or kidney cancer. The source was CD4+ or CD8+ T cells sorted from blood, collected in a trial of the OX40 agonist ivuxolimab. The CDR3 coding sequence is TGTGCCAGCAGCGTAGAAGGGGAAAAACTGTTTTTT. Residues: CASSVEGEKLFF.